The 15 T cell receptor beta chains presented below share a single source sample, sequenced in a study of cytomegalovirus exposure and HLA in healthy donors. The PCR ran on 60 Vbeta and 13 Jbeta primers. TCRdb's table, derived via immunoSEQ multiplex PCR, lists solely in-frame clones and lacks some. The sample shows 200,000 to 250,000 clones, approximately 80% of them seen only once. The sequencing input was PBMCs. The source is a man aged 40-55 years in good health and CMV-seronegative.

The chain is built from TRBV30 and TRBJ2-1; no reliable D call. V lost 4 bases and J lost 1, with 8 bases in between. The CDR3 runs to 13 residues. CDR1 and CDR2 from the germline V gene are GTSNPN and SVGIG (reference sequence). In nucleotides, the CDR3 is TGTGCCTGGACCGGGTTGTCCTACAATGAGCAGTTCTTC. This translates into CAWTGLSYNEQFF.

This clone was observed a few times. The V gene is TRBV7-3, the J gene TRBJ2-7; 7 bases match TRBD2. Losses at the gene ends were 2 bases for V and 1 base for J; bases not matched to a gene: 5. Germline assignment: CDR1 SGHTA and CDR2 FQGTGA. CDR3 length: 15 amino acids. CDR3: CASSLVAGTSYEQYF. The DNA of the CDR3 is TGTGCCAGCAGCTTAGTAGCGGGCACTTCCTACGAGCAGTACTTC. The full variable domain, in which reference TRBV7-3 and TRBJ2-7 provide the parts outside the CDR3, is GAGVSQTPSNKVTEKGKYVELRCDPISGHTALYWYRQSLGQGPEFLIYFQGTGAADDSGLPNDRFFAVRPEGSVSTLKIQRTERGDSAVYLCASSLVAGTSYEQYFGPGTRLTVT.

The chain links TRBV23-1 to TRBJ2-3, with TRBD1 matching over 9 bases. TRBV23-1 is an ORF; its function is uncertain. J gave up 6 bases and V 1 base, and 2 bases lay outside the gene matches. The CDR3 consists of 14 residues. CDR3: CASSQWTGADTQYF. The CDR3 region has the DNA TGCGCCAGCAGTCAATGGACAGGGGCGGATACGCAGTATTTT.

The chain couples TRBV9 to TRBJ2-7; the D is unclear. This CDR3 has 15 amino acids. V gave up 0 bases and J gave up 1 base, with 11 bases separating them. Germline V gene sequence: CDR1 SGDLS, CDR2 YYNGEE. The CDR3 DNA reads TGTGCCAGCAGCGTAGATGTTGACTTGTCCTACGAGCAGTACTTC. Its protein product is CASSVDVDLSYEQYF.

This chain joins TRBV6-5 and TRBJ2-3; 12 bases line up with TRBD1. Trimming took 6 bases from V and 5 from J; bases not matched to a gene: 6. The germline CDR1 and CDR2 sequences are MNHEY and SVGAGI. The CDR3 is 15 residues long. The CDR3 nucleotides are TGTGCCAGCAGGGGGGACAGGGGGCCGGGAGATACGCAGTATTTT. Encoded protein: CASRGDRGPGDTQYF.

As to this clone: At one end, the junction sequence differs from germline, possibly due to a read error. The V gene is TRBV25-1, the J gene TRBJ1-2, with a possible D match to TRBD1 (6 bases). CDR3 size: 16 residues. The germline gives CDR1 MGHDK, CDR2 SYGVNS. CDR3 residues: CASNSARGGLSYGYAF. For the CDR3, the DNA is TGTGCCAGCAACTCCGCACGGGGGGGGCTTAGCTATGGCTACGCCTTC.

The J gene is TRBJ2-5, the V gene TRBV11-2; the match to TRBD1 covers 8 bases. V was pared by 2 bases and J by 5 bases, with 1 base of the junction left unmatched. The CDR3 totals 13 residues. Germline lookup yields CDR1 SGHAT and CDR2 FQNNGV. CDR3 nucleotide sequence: TGTGCCAGCAGCTTACGACAGGGGGAGACCCAGTACTTC. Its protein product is CASSLRQGETQYF.

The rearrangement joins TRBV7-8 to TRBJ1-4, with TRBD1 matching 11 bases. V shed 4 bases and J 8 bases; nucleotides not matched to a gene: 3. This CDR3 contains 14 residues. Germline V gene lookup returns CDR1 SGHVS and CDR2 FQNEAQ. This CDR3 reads CASSWDRGSEKLFF. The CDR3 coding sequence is TGTGCCAGCAGCTGGGACAGGGGGTCCGAAAAACTGTTTTTT.

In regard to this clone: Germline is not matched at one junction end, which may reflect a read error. This chain's CDR3 is CSSSLRSSEAFF. The CDR3 DNA follows: TGTTCCAGCAGCTTAAGGAGTAGCGAAGCTTTCTTT. The chain carries TRBV7-9 and TRBJ1-1; no clear D. The CDR3 extends over 12 amino acids. Germline CDR1 and CDR2: SEHNR and FQNEAQ (reference sequence).

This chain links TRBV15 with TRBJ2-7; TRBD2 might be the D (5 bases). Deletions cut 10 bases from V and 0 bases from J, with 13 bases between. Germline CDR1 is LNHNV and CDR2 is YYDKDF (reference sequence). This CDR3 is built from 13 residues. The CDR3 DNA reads TGTGCCAGTTCGCAAGGGAGCTCCTACGAGCAGTACTTC. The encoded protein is CASSQGSSYEQYF.

DNA for the CDR3: TGCGCCCTGGCAGGCCCCGCAACTAATGAAAAACTGTTTTTT. This codes for CALAGPATNEKLFF. V is TRBV10-1 and J is TRBJ1-4; no clear D. This CDR3 is built from 14 residues. The V end lost 11 bases, the J end lost 0 bases, and 13 bases lay between the germline ends. Germline V gene lookup returns CDR1 WNHNN and CDR2 SYGVQD (reference sequence).

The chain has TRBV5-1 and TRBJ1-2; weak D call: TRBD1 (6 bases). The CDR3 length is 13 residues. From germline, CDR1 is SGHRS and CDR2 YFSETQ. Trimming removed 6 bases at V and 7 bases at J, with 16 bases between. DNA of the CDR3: TGCGCCAGCACCAAAAACAGGGAGAGTGGCTACACCTTC. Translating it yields CASTKNRESGYTF. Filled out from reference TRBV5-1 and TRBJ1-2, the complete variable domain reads KAGVTQTPRYLIKTRGQQVTLSCSPISGHRSVSWYQQTPGQGLQFLFEYFSETQRNKGNFPGRFSGRQFSNSRSEMNVSTLELGDSALYLCASTKNRESGYTFGSGTRLTVV.

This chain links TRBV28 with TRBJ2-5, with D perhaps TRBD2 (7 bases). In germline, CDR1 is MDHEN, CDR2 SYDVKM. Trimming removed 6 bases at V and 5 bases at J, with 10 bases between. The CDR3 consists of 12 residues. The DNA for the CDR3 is TGTGCCAGCAGCGAGGGGGGGGAGACCCAGTACTTC. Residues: CASSEGGETQYF.

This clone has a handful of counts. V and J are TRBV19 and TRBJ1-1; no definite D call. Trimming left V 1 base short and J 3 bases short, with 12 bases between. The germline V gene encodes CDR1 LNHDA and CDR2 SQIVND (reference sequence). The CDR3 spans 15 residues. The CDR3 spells CASSIGGKVYTEAFF. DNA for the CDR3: TGTGCCAGTAGTATAGGAGGGAAAGTTTACACTGAAGCTTTCTTT.

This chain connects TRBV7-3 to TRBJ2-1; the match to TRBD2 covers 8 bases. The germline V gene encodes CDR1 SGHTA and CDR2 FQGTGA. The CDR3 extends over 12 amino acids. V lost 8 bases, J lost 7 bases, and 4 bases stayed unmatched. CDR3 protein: CASGSGGNEQFF. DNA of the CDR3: TGTGCCAGCGGAAGCGGGGGAAATGAGCAGTTCTTC.